Listed here is a single T cell receptor (beta chain). Germline V lookup: CDR1 SGHTA, CDR2 FQGTGA. The ends lost 4 bases at V and 7 bases at J; junction bases unmatched: 1. This CDR3 contains 13 residues. The record originates from a study of OX40 agonist ivuxolimab in advanced cancers. The assay was immunoSEQ multiplex PCR, and TCRdb's table has in-frame clones only and misses some. The profile shows tens of thousands of clones, more than 80% of them singletons. The V and J genes are TRBV7-3 and TRBJ2-1; TRBD2 matches at 10 bases. The clonotype originates from an adult with an advanced solid tumor such as melanoma, head and neck, liver or kidney cancer. The sequences come from CD4+ or CD8+ T cells sorted from blood, collected in a trial of the OX40 agonist ivuxolimab. As DNA, the CDR3 is TGTGCCAGCAGCTCGGGACTAGCGAATGAGCAGTTCTTC. Its translation: CASSSGLANEQFF.